This paragraph reports one T cell receptor (beta chain). Between the trimmed V and J ends, which lost 0 bases and 4 bases, there was a span of 10 bases. Germline V gene lookup returns CDR1 SGDLS and CDR2 YYNGEE. CDR3 length: 14 residues. The data were taken from a study of blood T cell repertoires in COVID-19. About the study: The analysed material was cDNA or gDNA that came from T cells, B-cell-depleted T cells, or PBMCs.

This table comes from immunoSEQ multiplex PCR, and its TCRdb copy is limited to in-frame clones, with some not included. The repertoire includes 400,000 to 550,000 clones, roughly 89% of them detected once, and approximately 4.3% sits in the top ten. The source of this sequence is a woman aged 25 to 39 with acute or convalescent COVID-19. The specimen was peripheral blood. V gene TRBV9 combines with J gene TRBJ1-1; possibly TRBD1 for D (5 bases). The CDR3 sequence: CASSVGDRVTEAFF. CDR3 bases: TGTGCCAGCAGCGTAGGTGACAGAGTCACTGAAGCTTTCTTT. The full variable domain, completed using reference TRBV9 and TRBJ1-1, is DSGVTQTPKHLITATGQRVTLRCSPRSGDLSVYWYQQSLDQGLQFLIQYYNGEERAKGNILERFSAQQFPDLHSELNLSSLELGDSALYFCASSVGDRVTEAFFGQGTRLTVV.